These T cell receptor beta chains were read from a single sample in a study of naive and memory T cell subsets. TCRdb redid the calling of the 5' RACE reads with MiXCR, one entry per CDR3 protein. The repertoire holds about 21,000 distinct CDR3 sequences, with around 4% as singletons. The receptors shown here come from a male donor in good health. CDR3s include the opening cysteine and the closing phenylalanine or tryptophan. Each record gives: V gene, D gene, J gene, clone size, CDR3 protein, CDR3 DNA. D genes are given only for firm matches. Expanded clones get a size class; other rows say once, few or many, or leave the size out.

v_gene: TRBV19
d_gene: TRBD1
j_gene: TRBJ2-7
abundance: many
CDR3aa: CASSIWQGAYEQYF
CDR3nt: TGTGCCAGTAGTATATGGCAGGGGGCCTACGAGCAGTACTTC

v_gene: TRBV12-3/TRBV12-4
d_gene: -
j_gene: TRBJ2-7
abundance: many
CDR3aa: CASRPAGSFYEQYF
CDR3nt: TGTGCCAGCAGACCAGCAGGATCCTTTTACGAGCAGTACTTC

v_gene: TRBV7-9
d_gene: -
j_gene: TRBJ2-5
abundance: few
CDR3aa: CASSLPGVRRETQYF
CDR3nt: TGTGCCAGCAGCCTTCCAGGGGTCCGGCGAGAGACCCAGTACTTC

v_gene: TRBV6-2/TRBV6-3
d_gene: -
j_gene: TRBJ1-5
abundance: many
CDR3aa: CASVGHYSNQPQHF
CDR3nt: TGTGCCAGCGTTGGACATTATAGCAATCAGCCCCAGCATTTT

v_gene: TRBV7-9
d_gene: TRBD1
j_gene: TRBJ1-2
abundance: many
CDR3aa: CASSPRTGYNYGYTF
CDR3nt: TGTGCCAGCAGCCCCCGGACAGGGTACAACTATGGCTACACCTTC

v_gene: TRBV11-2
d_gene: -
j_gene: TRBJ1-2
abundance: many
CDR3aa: CASSLQQANYGYTF
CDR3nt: TGTGCCAGCAGCTTACAGCAGGCTAACTATGGCTACACCTTC

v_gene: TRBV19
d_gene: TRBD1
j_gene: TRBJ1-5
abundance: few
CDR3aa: CASSTTGGSSNQPQNF
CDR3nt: TGTGCCAGTAGTACCACAGGGGGGTCAAGCAATCAGCCCCAGAATTTT

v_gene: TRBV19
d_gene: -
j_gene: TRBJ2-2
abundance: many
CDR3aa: CASRAAGTGELFF
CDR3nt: TGTGCCAGTCGGGCAGCTGGGACCGGGGAGCTGTTTTTT

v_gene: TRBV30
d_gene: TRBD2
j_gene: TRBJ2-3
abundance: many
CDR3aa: CAWSKREADTQYF
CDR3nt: TGTGCCTGGAGTAAACGGGAGGCAGATACGCAGTATTTT

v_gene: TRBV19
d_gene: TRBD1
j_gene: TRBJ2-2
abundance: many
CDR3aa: CASSPRRTGGTGELFF
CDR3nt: TGTGCCAGTAGTCCCCGCCGGACAGGGGGCACCGGGGAGCTGTTTTTT

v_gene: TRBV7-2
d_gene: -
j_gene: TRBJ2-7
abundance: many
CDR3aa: CASSLGSYEQYF
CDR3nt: TGTGCCAGCAGCTTAGGATCGTACGAGCAGTACTTC

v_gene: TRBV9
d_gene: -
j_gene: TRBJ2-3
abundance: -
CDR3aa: CASSVDANTDTQYF
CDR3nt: TGTGCCAGCAGCGTTGACGCCAACACAGATACGCAGTATTTT

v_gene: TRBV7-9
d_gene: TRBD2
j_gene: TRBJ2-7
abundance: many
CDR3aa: CASSTTSGVNTYEQYF
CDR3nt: TGTGCCAGCAGCACGACTAGCGGGGTTAATACCTACGAGCAGTACTTC

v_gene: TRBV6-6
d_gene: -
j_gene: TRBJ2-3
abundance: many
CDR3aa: CASNNWGGGTDTQYF
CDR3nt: TGTGCCAGCAACAATTGGGGTGGAGGCACAGATACGCAGTATTTT

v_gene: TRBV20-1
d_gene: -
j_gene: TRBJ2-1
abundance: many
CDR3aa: CSASTLGEQFF
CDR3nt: TGCAGTGCTAGTACACTGGGTGAGCAGTTCTTC

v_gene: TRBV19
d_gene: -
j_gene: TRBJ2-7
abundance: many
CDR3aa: CASSPTTGYEQYF
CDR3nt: TGTGCCAGTAGCCCCACGACAGGCTACGAGCAGTACTTC

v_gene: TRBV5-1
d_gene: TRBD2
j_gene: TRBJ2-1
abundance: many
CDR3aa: CASSLRTSGAPWGQYEQFF
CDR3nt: TGCGCCAGCAGCTTGAGGACTAGCGGGGCCCCCTGGGGCCAGTATGAGCAGTTCTTC

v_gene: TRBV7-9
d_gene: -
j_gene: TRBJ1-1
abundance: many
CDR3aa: CASSLGQVNTEAFF
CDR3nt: TGTGCCAGCAGCTTAGGCCAGGTGAACACTGAAGCTTTCTTT

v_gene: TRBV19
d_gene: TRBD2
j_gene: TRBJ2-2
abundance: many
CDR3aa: CASSIARGTSGRSNTGELFF
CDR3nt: TGTGCCAGTAGTATAGCCCGGGGGACTAGCGGGAGGAGTAACACCGGGGAGCTGTTTTTT

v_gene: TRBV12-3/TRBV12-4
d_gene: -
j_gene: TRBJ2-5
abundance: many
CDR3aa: CASSLLGYQETQYF
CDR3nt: TGTGCCAGCAGTTTATTGGGGTACCAAGAGACCCAGTACTTC

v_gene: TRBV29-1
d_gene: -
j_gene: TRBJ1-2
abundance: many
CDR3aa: CSVEPGEDYGYTF
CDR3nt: TGCAGCGTTGAACCAGGGGAGGACTATGGCTACACCTTC

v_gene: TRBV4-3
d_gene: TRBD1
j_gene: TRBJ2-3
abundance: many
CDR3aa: CASSPRTGNTDTQYF
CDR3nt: TGCGCCAGCAGCCCTCGGACAGGGAACACAGATACGCAGTATTTT

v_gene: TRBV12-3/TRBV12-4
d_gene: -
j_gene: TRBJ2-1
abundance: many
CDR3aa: CASSFGGVSKQFF
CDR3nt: TGTGCCAGCAGTTTCGGAGGCGTCAGCAAGCAGTTCTTC

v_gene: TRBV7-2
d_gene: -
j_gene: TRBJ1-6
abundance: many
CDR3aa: CASSLAHSPTRVGSPLHF
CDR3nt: TGTGCCAGCAGCTTAGCTCATAGCCCGACCCGGGTGGGTTCACCCCTCCACTTT

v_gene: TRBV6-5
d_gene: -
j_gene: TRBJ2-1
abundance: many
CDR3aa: CASSPFLGAGPHEQFF
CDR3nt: TGTGCCAGCAGTCCCTTTCTCGGAGCGGGCCCCCATGAGCAGTTCTTC

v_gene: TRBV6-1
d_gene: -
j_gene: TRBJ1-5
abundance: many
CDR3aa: CASSASGDQPQHF
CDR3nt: TGTGCCAGCAGTGCCTCGGGGGATCAGCCCCAGCATTTT

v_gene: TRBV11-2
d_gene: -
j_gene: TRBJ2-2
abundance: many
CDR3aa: CASSLEGTTGELFF
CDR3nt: TGTGCCAGCAGCTTAGAGGGCACCACCGGGGAGCTGTTTTTT

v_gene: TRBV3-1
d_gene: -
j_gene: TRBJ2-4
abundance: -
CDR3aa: CASSQDPTGIQYF
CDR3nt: TGTGCCAGCAGCCAAGACCCTACGGGCATTCAGTACTTC

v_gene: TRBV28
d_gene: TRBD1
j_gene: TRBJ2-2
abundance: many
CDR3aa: CASSVPGTANTGELFF
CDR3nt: TGTGCCAGCAGTGTCCCCGGGACAGCGAACACCGGGGAGCTGTTTTTT

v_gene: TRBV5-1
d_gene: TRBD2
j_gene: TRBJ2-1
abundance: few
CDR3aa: CASSWTSGRNEQFF
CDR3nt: TGCGCCAGCAGCTGGACTAGCGGGAGGAATGAGCAGTTCTTC

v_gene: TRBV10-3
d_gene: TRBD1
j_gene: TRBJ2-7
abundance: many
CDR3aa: CAISESKGGGNYEQYF
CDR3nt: TGTGCCATCAGTGAGTCGAAAGGGGGCGGAAACTACGAGCAGTACTTC

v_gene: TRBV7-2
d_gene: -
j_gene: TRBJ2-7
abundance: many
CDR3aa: CASSPQGPSYEQYF
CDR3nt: TGTGCCAGCAGCCCCCAGGGCCCCTCCTACGAGCAGTACTTC

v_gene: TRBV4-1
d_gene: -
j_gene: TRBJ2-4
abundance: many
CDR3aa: CASSQASWDIQYF
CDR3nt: TGCGCCAGCAGCCAAGCGAGCTGGGACATTCAGTACTTC

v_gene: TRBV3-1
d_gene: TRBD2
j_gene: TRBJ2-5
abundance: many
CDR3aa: CASSPGTSGGLETQYF
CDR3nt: TGTGCCAGCAGCCCCGGGACTAGCGGGGGGTTGGAGACCCAGTACTTC

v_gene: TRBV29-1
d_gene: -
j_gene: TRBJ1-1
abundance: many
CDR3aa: CSVRGTEAFF
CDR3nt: TGCAGCGTGAGGGGCACTGAAGCTTTCTTT

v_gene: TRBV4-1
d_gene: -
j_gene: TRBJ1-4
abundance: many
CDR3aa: CASSQGESREKLFF
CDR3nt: TGCGCCAGCAGCCAAGGAGAAAGTCGTGAAAAACTGTTTTTT

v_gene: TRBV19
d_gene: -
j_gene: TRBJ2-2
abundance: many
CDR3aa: CASSIEWDTGELFF
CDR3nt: TGTGCCAGTAGTATAGAGTGGGACACCGGGGAGCTGTTTTTT

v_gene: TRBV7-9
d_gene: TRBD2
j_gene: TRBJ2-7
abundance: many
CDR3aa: CASSATAGVYEQYF
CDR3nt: TGTGCCAGCAGCGCCACAGCGGGAGTTTACGAGCAGTACTTC

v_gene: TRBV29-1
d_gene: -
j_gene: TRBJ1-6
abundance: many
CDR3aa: CSVKQGIDSPLHF
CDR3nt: TGCAGCGTCAAACAGGGTATCGATTCACCCCTCCACTTT

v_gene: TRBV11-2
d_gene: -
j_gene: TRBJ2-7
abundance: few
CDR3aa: CASSLDRAVREQYF
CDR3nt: TGTGCCAGCAGCTTAGATAGGGCGGTGAGGGAGCAGTACTTC